One sample yielded the 30 T cell receptor beta chains listed below, sequenced in a study of response to subunit inactivated influenza vaccine. Using its own MiXCR run on the RT-PCR reads, TCRdb lists one record per CDR3 protein. Of about 500,000 distinct CDR3 sequences in the sample, approximately 17% were seen once. Sequencing was performed on CD4+ T cells sorted from PBMCs, taken around 25 months after vaccination. The receptors were sampled from a man between 50 and 69 years old who received an inactivated influenza vaccine.

This clonotype has a handful of counts. The chain links TRBV5-1 to TRBJ2-7, with a weak D call TRBD1 (5 bases). Trimming left V 0 bases short and J 0 bases short, with 13 bases between. This CDR3 region has 16 residues. The germline V gene has CDR1 SGHRS and CDR2 YFSETQ. The chain's CDR3 is CASSLGSGISSYEQYF. CDR3 bases: TGCGCCAGCAGCTTGGGTTCAGGGATAAGCTCCTACGAGCAGTACTTC.

The table lists this clonotype with a count of one. V gene TRBV20-1 combines with J gene TRBJ2-3; weak D call: TRBD1 (5 bases). The germline V gene encodes CDR1 DFQATT and CDR2 SNEGSKA (reference sequence). The CDR3 contains 16 residues. The V gene lost 3 bases and the J gene lost 0 bases, with 16 bases spanning the gap. Here the CDR3 reads CSARDRLRASTDTQYF. CDR3 nucleotides: TGCAGTGCTAGGGACCGACTCAGGGCTAGCACAGATACGCAGTATTTT.

The gene calls are TRBV10-2 and TRBJ2-1; 15 bases line up with TRBD2. CDR3 length: 14 residues. Per the germline V gene, CDR1 is WSHSY and CDR2 is SAAADI. The J segment lost 10 bases and the V segment lost 7 bases, leaving 5 bases of the junction unmatched. The CDR3: CASNQGLAGGEQFF. The CDR3, as DNA: TGCGCCAGCAATCAAGGACTAGCGGGGGGGGAGCAGTTCTTC.

This clonotype occurred many times. The rearrangement joins TRBV12-3 or TRBV12-4 to TRBJ2-1; 9 bases fit TRBD2. V shed 3 bases and J 9 bases; nucleotides not matched to a gene: 3. This CDR3 comprises 13 residues. The CDR3 sequence is CASSLQLAGEQFF. CDR3 nucleotide sequence: TGTGCCAGCAGTTTGCAACTAGCGGGTGAGCAGTTCTTC.

CDR3 amino acids: CASSFSGGANTGELFF. The CDR3 DNA sequence: TGTGCCAGCAGCTTTAGCGGGGGAGCGAACACCGGGGAGCTGTTTTTT. This rearrangement joins TRBV12-3 or TRBV12-4 to TRBJ2-2; 9 bases are a match to TRBD2. The CDR3 has 16 residues. With 6 bases clipped from V and 0 bases from J, the junction kept 5 bases outside the gene matches.

V and J are TRBV5-1 and TRBJ2-5, with 8 bases matching TRBD2. V was pared by 3 bases and J by 5 bases, with 9 bases of the junction left unmatched. Germline V CDR1 and CDR2: SGHRS, YFSETQ. This CDR3 comprises 15 residues. DNA for the CDR3: TGCGCCAGCAGCTATGACGGGAGGGCCGCGGAGACCCAGTACTTC. This codes for CASSYDGRAAETQYF.

This clonotype was observed at least ten times. The rearrangement uses TRBV20-1 and TRBJ2-2, with D perhaps matching TRBD2 (5 bases). CDR1 and CDR2 from the germline V gene are DFQATT and SNEGSKA (reference sequence). The CDR3 sequence is 14 residues long. V was trimmed by 6 bases and J by 3 bases, leaving 14 bases between them. The CDR3 here is CSAPRPGYTGELFF. The CDR3 DNA sequence: TGCAGTGCGCCCAGACCGGGGTACACCGGGGAGCTGTTTTTT.

CDR3 nucleotide sequence: TGTGCCATCAAAAGGGGACTTGATACGAACACCATATATTTT. It yields the protein CAIKRGLDTNTIYF. V gene TRBV10-3 combines with J gene TRBJ1-3, with D possibly TRBD1 on 5 matching bases. Per germline, CDR1 ENHRY and CDR2 SYGVKD. The CDR3 loop spans 14 amino acids. V lost 7 bases, J lost 7 bases, and 17 bases lay in between.

This clonotype was counted only a few times. The chain links TRBV18 to TRBJ2-1, with D uncertain. Germline lookup yields CDR1 KGHSH and CDR2 LQKENI. CDR3 size: 15 residues. V lost 1 base and J 4 bases, leaving 11 bases between the germline ends. The DNA for the CDR3 is TGTGCCAGCTCACCACAGGCTCCTGAGTACAATGAGCAGTTCTTC. Protein: CASSPQAPEYNEQFF.

This clonotype was observed a few times. The rearrangement uses TRBV28 and TRBJ1-5; possibly TRBD1 for D (6 bases). In germline, CDR1 is MDHEN, CDR2 SYDVKM. The CDR3 spans 15 residues. Deletions cut 7 bases from V and 4 bases from J, with 17 bases between. Here the CDR3 DNA reads TGTGCCAGCAACGTAGTTGGACAGACGAATCAGCCCCAGCATTTT. Encoded protein: CASNVVGQTNQPQHF.

The CDR3 loop reads CASSPGAENTEAFF. In DNA form, the CDR3 reads TGTGCCAGCAGCCCGGGGGCTGAGAACACTGAAGCTTTCTTT. The V gene is TRBV6-1, the J gene TRBJ1-1; the D gene is possibly TRBD1 (6 bases). This CDR3 has 14 residues. Trimming removed 6 bases from V and 1 base from J, with 12 bases in between. Germline CDR1 is MNHNS and CDR2 is SASEGT.

The J gene is TRBJ2-3, the V gene TRBV5-1; TRBD2 might be the D (8 bases). Trimming stripped 6 bases from V and 6 bases from J, with 29 bases between. The CDR3 runs to 18 residues. In germline, CDR1 is SGHRS, CDR2 YFSETQ. Here the CDR3 reads CASKTQGETVAGRDTQYF. The CDR3 DNA reads TGCGCCAGCAAAACCCAGGGGGAAACGGTAGCGGGAAGGGATACGCAGTATTTT.

This clonotype showed up just a few times. The rearrangement uses TRBV7-8 and TRBJ2-2; weak D call: TRBD2 (6 bases). Trimming left V 8 bases short and J 4 bases short, with 11 bases between. In germline, CDR1 is SGHVS, CDR2 FQNEAQ. CDR3 size: 13 residues. CDR3: CASAGRTTGELFF. The CDR3 DNA is TGTGCCAGCGCGGGACGGACCACCGGGGAGCTGTTTTTT.

This clonotype was recorded many times. V usage is TRBV5-1 and J usage is TRBJ2-1; D is uncertain. The CDR3 covers 12 residues. CDR1 and CDR2 (germline): SGHRS, YFSETQ. Trimming took off 0 bases at V and 8 bases at J, with 6 bases between the two ends. The CDR3 region has the DNA TGCGCCAGCAGCTTGGGGAGCGATGAGCAGTTCTTC. Its protein product is CASSLGSDEQFF. Full variable domain (outside the CDR3, taken from reference TRBV5-1 and TRBJ2-1): KAGVTQTPRYLIKTRGQQVTLSCSPISGHRSVSWYQQTPGQGLQFLFEYFSETQRNKGNFPGRFSGRQFSNSRSEMNVSTLELGDSALYLCASSLGSDEQFFGPGTRLTVL.

This clonotype was found a few times. The chain employs TRBV6-1 and TRBJ2-7; D is tentatively TRBD1 or TRBD2 (5 bases each). The ends were cut back, 9 bases at V and 3 bases at J, with 18 bases in the middle. The CDR3 extends over 14 amino acids. Germline V lookup: CDR1 MNHNS, CDR2 SASEGT. DNA of the CDR3: TGTGCCAGACCTAGAGGGGCGACCTTCTACGAGCAGTACTTC. This sequence encodes CARPRGATFYEQYF.

This clonotype was observed a handful of times. The genes are TRBV20-1 and TRBJ2-7, with D perhaps TRBD1 (6 bases). The CDR3 spans 16 residues. V lost 0 bases and J lost 3, with 18 bases in between. The germline V gene encodes CDR1 DFQATT and CDR2 SNEGSKA (reference sequence). CDR3 coding DNA: TGCAGTGCTAGAGATTCCTCCGGCAGGGGATTCTACGAGCAGTACTTC. It specifies CSARDSSGRGFYEQYF.

This clonotype was detected only a few times. This chain connects TRBV20-1 to TRBJ2-1, with D possibly matching TRBD2 (6 bases). The CDR3 is 12 amino acids. Deletions cut 6 bases from V and 4 bases from J, with 10 bases between. Germline CDR1 DFQATT, CDR2 SNEGSKA (reference sequence). In DNA, the CDR3 is TGCAGTGCGCGGAGGGTTTACAATGAGCAGTTCTTC. This codes for CSARRVYNEQFF.

The chain is built from TRBV24-1 and TRBJ2-3, with D perhaps being TRBD1 or TRBD2 (5 bases each). V was clipped by 9 bases and J by 0 bases, with 9 bases between them. This CDR3 is built from 13 residues. CDR1 and CDR2 (germline): KGHDR, SFDVKD. The CDR3 region has the DNA TGTGCCACCGGGACGTTCAGCACAGATACGCAGTATTTT. It codes for CATGTFSTDTQYF.

Many counts were recorded for this clonotype. The V gene is TRBV10-3, the J gene TRBJ2-3; D gene uncertain. The V and J ends lost 6 bases and 3 bases respectively, with 10 bases between them. Germline V gene data show CDR1 as ENHRY and CDR2 as SYGVKD. The CDR3 consists of 13 residues. The CDR3 reads CAISSPRTDTQYF. In DNA form, the CDR3 reads TGTGCCATCAGCTCGCCTAGGACAGATACGCAGTATTTT.

This clonotype has a handful of counts. CDR3 sequence (DNA): TGCAGCGTTGCAGGGAGGGACACTGAAGCTTTCTTT. It encodes CSVAGRDTEAFF. V gene TRBV29-1 combines with J gene TRBJ1-1; the D gene is possibly TRBD1 (5 bases). V lost 4 bases and J lost 3, with 9 bases in between. The CDR3 consists of 12 residues. Germline CDR1 SQVTM, CDR2 ANQGSEA.

The genes are TRBV5-1 and TRBJ2-7, with 7 bases identical to TRBD1. The CDR3 length is 14 residues. The junction had 5 bases not matched to a gene; V was cut back by 0 bases and J by 5 bases. The V gene's germline CDR1 is SGHRS and CDR2 YFSETQ. The CDR3 DNA reads TGCGCCAGCAGCTTGGCCCGACAGGGACACGAGCAGTACTTC. It codes for CASSLARQGHEQYF.

The chain uses TRBV7-6 and TRBJ2-7, with 10 bases fitting TRBD2. Germline trimming cut 5 bases from V and 2 bases from J; bases unmatched to any gene: 3. The germline gives CDR1 SGHVS, CDR2 FNYEAQ. The CDR3 runs to 14 residues. CDR3 nucleotide sequence: TGTGCCAGCAGCCCTAGCGGGAGAACCTACGAGCAGTACTTC. It specifies CASSPSGRTYEQYF.

This clonotype came up many times. One end of the junction is discordant with germline, which a read error may explain. V usage is TRBV7-7 and J usage is TRBJ2-7, with TRBD1 as a possible D gene (6 bases). Germline CDR1 SSHAT, CDR2 FNYEAQ (reference sequence). The CDR3 sequence is 13 residues long. In nucleotides, the CDR3 is TGTGCTAGCAGCTTAGCACAGGGTAGCGAGCAGTACTTC. It translates to CASSLAQGSEQYF. Full variable domain (missing parts from reference TRBV7-7 and TRBJ2-7): GAGVSQSPRYKVTKRGQDVTLRCDPISSHATLYWYQQALGQGPEFLTYFNYEAQPDKSGLPSDRFSAERPEGSISTLTIQRTEQRDSAMYRCASSLAQGSEQYFGPGTRLTVT.

This clonotype was seen at least ten times. V usage is TRBV30 and J usage is TRBJ1-6; the D is unclear. Trimming took off 4 bases at V and 7 bases at J, with 17 bases between the two ends. CDR3 size: 15 residues. Germline V gene sequence: CDR1 GTSNPN, CDR2 SVGIG (reference sequence). DNA for the CDR3: TGTGCCTGGACCGGAGGTGTACGTTTCAATTCACCCCTCCACTTT. It is translated as CAWTGGVRFNSPLHF.

This clonotype showed up just a few times. In DNA form, the CDR3 reads TGTGCCAGCAGTTTTACGATGGGGAACACTGAAGCTTTCTTT. This codes for CASSFTMGNTEAFF. The gene calls are TRBV12-3 or TRBV12-4 and TRBJ1-1; D unclear. CDR3 length: 14 residues. Trimming cost V 3 bases and J 1 base, with 9 bases left between them.

This chain links TRBV12-3 or TRBV12-4 with TRBJ1-3, with D maybe TRBD1 (5 bases). V was trimmed by 8 bases and J by 4 bases, leaving 12 bases between them. The CDR3 length is 13 residues. CDR3 DNA sequence: TGTGCCAGCGGGACCCTCAAAGGAAACACCATATATTTT. Translating it yields CASGTLKGNTIYF.

A few counts support this clonotype. The chain recombines TRBV30 with TRBJ1-2; the D is unclear. There are 13 residues in the CDR3. The germline V gene encodes CDR1 GTSNPN and CDR2 SVGIG (reference sequence). The V end was cut by 4 bases, the J end by 4 bases, with 13 bases between. The CDR3 here is CAWTHAGVYGYTF. The CDR3 DNA reads TGTGCCTGGACCCACGCAGGAGTCTATGGCTACACCTTC.

The rearrangement joins TRBV20-1 to TRBJ2-7, with 7 bases aligning to TRBD2. Losses at the gene ends were 4 bases for V and 0 bases for J; bases not matched to a gene: 6. Germline V gives CDR1 DFQATT, CDR2 SNEGSKA (reference sequence). The CDR3 loop spans 14 amino acids. The CDR3 DNA is TGCAGTGCTACCCGGGAGGACCTCTCCTACGAGCAGTACTTC. Translating gives CSATREDLSYEQYF.

The genes are TRBV12-3 or TRBV12-4 and TRBJ1-1; 9 nucleotides align to TRBD1. The CDR3 extends over 14 amino acids. J was trimmed by 4 bases and V by 3 bases; bases with no gene match: 3. CDR3 in amino acids: CASSFTGQGTEAFF. Written as DNA, the CDR3 is TGTGCCAGCAGTTTTACGGGACAGGGCACTGAAGCTTTCTTT.

The chain employs TRBV6-1 and TRBJ2-1; 7 positions agree with TRBD1. The CDR3 runs to 15 residues. The trim removed 6 bases at V and 5 bases at J, leaving 10 bases unmatched. In germline, CDR1 is MNHNS, CDR2 SASEGT. CDR3 amino acids: CASRGQAAHHNEQFF. CDR3 coding DNA: TGTGCCAGCAGAGGACAGGCGGCCCACCACAATGAGCAGTTCTTC.